The clone carrying this T cell receptor beta chain has ten or more counts. Trimming shortened V by 7 bases and J by 2 bases, and 15 bases separated the two germline ends. The CDR3 is made up of 14 amino acids. The sample is drawn from a study of breast tumors, draining lymph nodes, adjacent tissues. TCRdb re-called the multiplex PCR reads through MiXCR, storing one row per CDR3 protein. The table has 21,000 or so distinct CDR3 sequences, around 40% seen once. The TCR was taken from a female donor with breast cancer. Some clones in this sample may be carry-over from other donors' samples. Sequences were obtained from breast tumor tissue. The chain links TRBV12-3 or TRBV12-4 to TRBJ2-7, with D perhaps TRBD1 or TRBD2 (5 bases each). The CDR3 nucleotides are TGTGCCAGCACCATGGGGACGCCTACCTACGAGCAGTACTTC. Protein sequence: CASTMGTPTYEQYF.